This is a list of T cell receptor beta chains from one sample in a study of T-cell reconstitution after alpha-beta-depleted transplantation in children. MiXCR, applied by TCRdb to the PCR reads, yields one record per CDR3 protein. Of 530,000 or so distinct CDR3 sequences listed, 25% to 30% are singletons. This material consisted of PBMCs, taken before TCRalphabeta/CD19-depleted stem cell transplant. The receptor set was obtained from a boy less than two years old with Wiskott-Aldrich syndrome, due to receive a stem cell transplant. The CDR3 runs from the conserved cysteine through the conserved F or W. D genes are given only for firm matches. Size values are once, few and many counts, or a class for expanded clones, and some rows have none.

clone size	D gene	V gene	J gene	CDR3 DNA	CDR3 protein
few	TRBD1	TRBV7-2	TRBJ2-2	TGTGCCAGCAGCTCAGCTAGGGGGACAGGGGGCACCGGGGAGCTGTTTTTT	CASSSARGTGGTGELFF
once	NA	TRBV5-4	TRBJ1-4	TGTGCCAGCAGCTTCGGGACGCTTGAAAAACTGTTTTTT	CASSFGTLEKLFF
few	TRBD2	TRBV19	TRBJ2-5	TGTGCCAGTAGCACAGCTAGCGGGAGGCTCCAAGAGACCCAGTACTTC	CASSTASGRLQETQYF
few	NA	TRBV12-3/TRBV12-4	TRBJ1-2	TGTGCCAGCAGTTTCCGGTTCGGCGGCTATGGCTACACCTTC	CASSFRFGGYGYTF
NA	NA	TRBV10-3	TRBJ1-4	TGTGCCATCAGGGTGACAGGAAATAATGAAAAACTGTTTTTT	CAIRVTGNNEKLFF
NA	TRBD2	TRBV5-1	TRBJ2-1	TGCGCCAGCAGCCCCCAGACAGTACTAGCGGGAGGGAGTGAGCAGTTCTTC	CASSPQTVLAGGSEQFF
NA	TRBD2	TRBV5-1	TRBJ2-5	TGCGCCAGCAGCCCACTGACTAGCGGGAGGGCCAAGGAGACCCAGTACTTC	CASSPLTSGRAKETQYF
NA	NA	TRBV6-1	TRBJ1-2	TGTGCCAGCAGTGAAATACTAGAAACTAACTATGGCTACACCTTC	CASSEILETNYGYTF
NA	NA	TRBV5-1	TRBJ2-3	TGCGCCAGCAGCGCTACAGGGCACGGAACTAGCACAGATACGCAGTATTTT	CASSATGHGTSTDTQYF
few	TRBD1	TRBV12-3/TRBV12-4	TRBJ1-2	TGTGCCAGCAGTTCCCAGAGTCCCGGGACAGGGTTCGGCTACACCTTC	CASSSQSPGTGFGYTF
NA	TRBD1	TRBV29-1	TRBJ1-3	TGCAGCGGTCGGACAGGGGGAAACACCATATATTTT	CSGRTGGNTIYF
few	NA	TRBV6-5	TRBJ1-5	TGTGCCAGCAGTTACTCGCCTGGGTATCAGCCCCAGCATTTT	CASSYSPGYQPQHF
NA	NA	TRBV20-1	TRBJ1-1	TGCAGTACGATCGGGAGTCACACTGAAGCTTTCTTT	CSTIGSHTEAFF
few	NA	TRBV5-1	TRBJ2-3	TGCGCCAGCAGCTTGTTTGGCGGGACTAGCACAGATACGCAGTATTTT	CASSLFGGTSTDTQYF
NA	NA	TRBV20-1	TRBJ2-1	TGCAGTGCTAGAGAGCCCAGGTTAGCATCGAATTACTACAATGAGCAGTTCTTC	CSAREPRLASNYYNEQFF
many	TRBD1	TRBV27	TRBJ2-7	TGTGCCAGCAGTTCGGACAGGACCTACGAGCAGTACTTC	CASSSDRTYEQYF
many	TRBD1	TRBV29-1	TRBJ2-5	TGCAGCGTTGAAGATCGGGGTATACCGGGACAGGCCCAAGAGACCCAGTACTTC	CSVEDRGIPGQAQETQYF
few	TRBD1	TRBV5-1	TRBJ1-2	TGCGCCAGCAGCTTGGGACAGGGATTCAATGGCTACACCTTC	CASSLGQGFNGYTF